This section outlines one T cell receptor beta chain sequence together with its context. Method: immunoSEQ multiplex PCR; TCRdb's copy keeps in-frame clones and lacks some. The data show 25,000 to 35,000 clones, approximately 89% seen once. The data were taken from a study of T cell changes during pregnancy in multiple sclerosis. The material sequenced was CD8+ T cells from peripheral blood mononuclear cells, taken in the first trimester of pregnancy. The sequence came from a female donor with multiple sclerosis, enrolled in a pregnancy study.

The CDR3 nucleotides read TGCGCCAGCAGCCCGGGGGACAGGGTCGTGTACAATGAGCAGTTCTTC. It codes for CASSPGDRVVYNEQFF. The chain is built from TRBV5-1 and TRBJ2-1; 9 bases align to TRBD1. CDR3 length: 16 amino acids. Germline values: CDR1 SGHRS, CDR2 YFSETQ. The ends lost 4 bases at V and 4 bases at J; junction bases unmatched: 9.